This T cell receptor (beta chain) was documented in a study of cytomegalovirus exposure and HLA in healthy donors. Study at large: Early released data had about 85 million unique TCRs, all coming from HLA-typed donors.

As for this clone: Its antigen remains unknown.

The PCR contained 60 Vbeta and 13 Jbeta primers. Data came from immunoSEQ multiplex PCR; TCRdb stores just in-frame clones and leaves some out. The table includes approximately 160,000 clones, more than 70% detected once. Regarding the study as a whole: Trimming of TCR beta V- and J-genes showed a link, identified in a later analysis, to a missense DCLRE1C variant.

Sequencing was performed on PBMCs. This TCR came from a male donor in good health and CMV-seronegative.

In DNA form, the CDR3 reads TGCGCCAGCAGCCCAAGGCAGGTTAGGGAGGCCGGGGAGCTGTTTTTT. It codes for CASSPRQVREAGELFF. The chain couples TRBV5-1 to TRBJ2-2; D perhaps matches TRBD2 (6 bases). Germline CDR1 SGHRS, CDR2 YFSETQ. V lost 4 bases to trimming and J lost 6 bases, with 19 bases between them. This CDR3 comprises 16 residues.